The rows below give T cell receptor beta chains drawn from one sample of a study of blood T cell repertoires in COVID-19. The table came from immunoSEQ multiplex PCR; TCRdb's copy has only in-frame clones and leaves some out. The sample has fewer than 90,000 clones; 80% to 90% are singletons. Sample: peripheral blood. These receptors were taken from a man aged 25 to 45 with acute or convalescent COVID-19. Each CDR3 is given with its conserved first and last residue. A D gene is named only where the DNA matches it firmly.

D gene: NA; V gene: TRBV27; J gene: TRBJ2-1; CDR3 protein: CASTGVYNEQFF
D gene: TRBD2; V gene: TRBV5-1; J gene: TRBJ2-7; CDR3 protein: CASSFGGANYEQYF
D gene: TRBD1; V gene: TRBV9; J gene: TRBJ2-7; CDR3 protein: CASSFTGVPSGEQYF
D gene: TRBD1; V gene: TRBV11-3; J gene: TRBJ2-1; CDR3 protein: CASSEGAASYNEQFF
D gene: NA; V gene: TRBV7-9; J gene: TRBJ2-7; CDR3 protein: CASSQWTEAEQYF
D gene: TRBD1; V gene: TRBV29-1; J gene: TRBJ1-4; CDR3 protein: CSVESGGTNEKLFF
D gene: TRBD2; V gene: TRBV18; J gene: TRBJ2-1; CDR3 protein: CASSPSLAGRYNEQFF
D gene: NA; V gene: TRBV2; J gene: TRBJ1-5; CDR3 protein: CASSDSDQPQHF
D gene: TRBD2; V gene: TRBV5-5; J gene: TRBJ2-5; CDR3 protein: CASSPQGLAGGPNQETQYF
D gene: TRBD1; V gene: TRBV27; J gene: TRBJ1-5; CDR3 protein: CASRKIQTGGLRQPQHF
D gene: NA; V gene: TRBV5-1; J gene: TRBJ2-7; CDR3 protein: CASSLSDGYEQYF
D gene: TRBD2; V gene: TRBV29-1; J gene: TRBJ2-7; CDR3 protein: CSVDAGGGSHEQYF
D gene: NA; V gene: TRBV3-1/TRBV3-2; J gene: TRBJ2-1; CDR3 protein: CASSQPFRTAYNEQFF
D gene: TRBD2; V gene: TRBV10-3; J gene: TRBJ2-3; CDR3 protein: CASLQGSGRAVSTDTQYF
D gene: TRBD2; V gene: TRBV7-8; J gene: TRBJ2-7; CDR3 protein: CASSLALAFAGGSYEQYF
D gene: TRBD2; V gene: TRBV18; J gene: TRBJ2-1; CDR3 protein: CASSSGLAVDEQFF
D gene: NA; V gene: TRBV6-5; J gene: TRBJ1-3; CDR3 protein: CASSYSHSGNTIYF
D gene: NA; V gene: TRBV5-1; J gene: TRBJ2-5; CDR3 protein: CASSGQGAETQYF
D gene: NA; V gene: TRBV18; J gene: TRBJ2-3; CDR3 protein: CASSRLGGTDTQYF
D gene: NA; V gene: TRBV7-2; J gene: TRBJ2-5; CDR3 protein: CASSSNGAGARETQYF
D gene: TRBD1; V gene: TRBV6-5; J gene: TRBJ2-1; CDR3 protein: CASSYGTGNNEQFF
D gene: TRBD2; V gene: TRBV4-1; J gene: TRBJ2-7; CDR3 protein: CASSLTSGSSYEQYF
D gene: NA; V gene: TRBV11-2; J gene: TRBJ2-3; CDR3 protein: CASSLSRAVADTQYF
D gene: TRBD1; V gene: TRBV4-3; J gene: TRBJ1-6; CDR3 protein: CASSPQGTEFNSPLHF
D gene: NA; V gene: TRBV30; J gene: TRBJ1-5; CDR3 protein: CAWQGRANQPQHF
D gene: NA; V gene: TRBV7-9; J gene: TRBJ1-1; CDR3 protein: CASSKQGHTEAFF
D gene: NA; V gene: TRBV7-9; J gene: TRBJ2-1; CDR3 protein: CASSLTAGVSEQFF
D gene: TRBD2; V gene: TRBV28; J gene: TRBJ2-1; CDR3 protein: CASSFSRLAGADEQFF
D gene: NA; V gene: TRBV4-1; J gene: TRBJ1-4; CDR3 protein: CASSPNSGNDGEKLFF
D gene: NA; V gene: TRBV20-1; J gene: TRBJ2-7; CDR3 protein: CSARGRDEQYF
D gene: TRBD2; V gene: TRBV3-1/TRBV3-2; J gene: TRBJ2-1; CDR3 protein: CASSQEAGVYNEQFF
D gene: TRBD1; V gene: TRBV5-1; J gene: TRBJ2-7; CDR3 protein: CASSLGQGISYEQYF
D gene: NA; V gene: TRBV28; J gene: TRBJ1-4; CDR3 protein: CASSEGQGGEKLFF
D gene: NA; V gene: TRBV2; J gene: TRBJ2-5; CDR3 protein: CASARWYASEETQYF
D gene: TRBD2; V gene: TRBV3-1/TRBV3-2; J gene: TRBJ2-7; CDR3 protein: CASTLARTSGSYEQYF
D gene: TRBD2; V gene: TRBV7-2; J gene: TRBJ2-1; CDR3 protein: CASSLVVGGAGQFF
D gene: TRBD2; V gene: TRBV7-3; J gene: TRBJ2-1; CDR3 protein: CASSPSGLAGFYEQFF
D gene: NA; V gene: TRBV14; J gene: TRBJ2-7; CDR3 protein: CASSYYEQYF
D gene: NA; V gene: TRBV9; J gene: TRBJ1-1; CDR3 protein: CASSVEGRTGTEAFF
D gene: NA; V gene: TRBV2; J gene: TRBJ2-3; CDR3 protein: CASTVSSNTQYF
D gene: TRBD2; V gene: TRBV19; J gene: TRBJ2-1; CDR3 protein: CASSPGGVGYNEQFF
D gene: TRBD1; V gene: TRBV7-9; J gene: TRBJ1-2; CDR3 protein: CASSLGTGSVSYGYTF
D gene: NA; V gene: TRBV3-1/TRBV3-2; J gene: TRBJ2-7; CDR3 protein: CASSPRAPAGYEQYF
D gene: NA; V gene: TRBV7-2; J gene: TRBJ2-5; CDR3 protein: CASSLEFLTGRPETQYF
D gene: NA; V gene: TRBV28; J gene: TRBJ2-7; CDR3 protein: CASRATSYEQYF
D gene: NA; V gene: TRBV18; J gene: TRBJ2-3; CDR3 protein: CASSRASGVGAQYF
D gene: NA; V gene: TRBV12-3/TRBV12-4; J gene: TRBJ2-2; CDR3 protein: CASSPGTGELFF
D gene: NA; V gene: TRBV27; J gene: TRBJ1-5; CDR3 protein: CASSFDSYSNQPQHF
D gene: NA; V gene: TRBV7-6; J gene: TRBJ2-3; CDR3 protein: CASSSSMVASTDTQYF
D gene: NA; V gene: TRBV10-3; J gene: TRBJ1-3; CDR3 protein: CAIRLDSSSGNTIYF
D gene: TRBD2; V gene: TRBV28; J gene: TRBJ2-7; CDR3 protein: CASSFPRGSSYEQYF
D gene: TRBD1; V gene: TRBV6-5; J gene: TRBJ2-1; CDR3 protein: CASSRGPNNEQFF
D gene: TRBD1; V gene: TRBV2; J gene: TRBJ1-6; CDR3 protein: CASTRTGSDNSPLHF
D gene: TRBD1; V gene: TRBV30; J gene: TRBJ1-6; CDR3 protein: CAWSVLGGINSPLHF
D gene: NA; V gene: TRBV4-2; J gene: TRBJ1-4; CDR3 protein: CASSPQTATNEKLFF
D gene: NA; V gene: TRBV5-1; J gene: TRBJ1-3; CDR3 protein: CASSLWTADSGNTIYF
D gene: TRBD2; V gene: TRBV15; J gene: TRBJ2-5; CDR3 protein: CATSRERSSGWGIGETQYF
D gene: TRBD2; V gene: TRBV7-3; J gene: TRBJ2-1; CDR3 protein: CASSPLSGGPGEQFF